The source of this T cell receptor beta chain is a study of blood T cell repertoires in COVID-19 (dated by TCRdb to between 2020 and 2021). Looking at the study overall: Samples from collaborators originated in the United States, Italy and Spain and spanned both the acute and convalescent phases of COVID-19. The samples were drawn from the first 160 participants of the ongoing ImmuneRACE study and from 950 to 1,500 subjects provided by 6 global collaborators. Nearly every sample came with metadata listing a de-identified subject ID, COVID-19 status, age in years and sex. Where available, HLA class I and class II types were obtained from metadata supplied by the sample provider rather than from assay-based typing. The repertoires were released in a freely available public database intended as a resource for research on the immune response to SARS-CoV-2. Subjects who had been exposed to COVID-19, were actively infected with it, or had recovered from it provided the deeply sampled blood TCRbeta repertoires that made up the dataset. The prospective study material was composed of cDNA or gDNA derived from T cells, B-cell-depleted T cells, or PBMCs. What the study reported, not specific to this receptor: The amount of clinical and demographic metadata varied by source and participant and was provided uncurated.

For this clone: Its antigen is not yet known. No qualities accompany the bases; no much larger clone lies one base away.

The immunoSEQ Assay, a bias-controlled multiplex PCR, was used to amplify TCRbeta CDR3 regions from genomic DNA. On the study's bioinformatics: Nucleated cell counts per sample were estimated from amplification of reference gene primers within the assay. To quantify the absolute abundance of each unique TCRbeta CDR3 rearrangement, sequence reads were collapsed and filtered. For each sample, productive Simpson clonality was calculated as the square root of Simpson's diversity index over productive rearrangements. TCRdb stores this immuneACCESS table with in-frame sequences only. Part of the clones is absent; in the studies checked, under half of the shortfall reflects unresolved V genes, and no reason is known for the rest. V and J calls and clone size are copied from that table; D and trimming were computed from the DNA. Recorded for this sample are 150,000 to 200,000 clones; about 90% of them occurred a single time. The top ten constitute 9.5% to 12% of the sample.

One collaborating source in Seattle enrolled patients during active infection and followed them longitudinally through the course of disease. Collaborating institutions collected whole blood in K2EDTA tubes following their own protocols. For TCRbeta analysis, collaborators shipped samples in one of three forms: frozen whole blood, isolated PBMCs, or DNA extracted from either of those sample types. This sequence was found in a woman aged 60-75 years with COVID-19, enrolled during active disease. The sequenced sample was peripheral blood.

The nucleotides are TGTGCCAGCAGCTTCTGGACAGCCTTCACCGGGGAGCTGTTTTTT. This yields the protein CASSFWTAFTGELFF. This chain is built from TRBV7-2 and TRBJ2-2; TRBD1 is possibly the D segment (6 matching bases). The germline V gene encodes CDR1 SGHTA and CDR2 FQGNSA. A distance of 12 bases separates the germline ends of V and J, which lose 3 bases and 4 bases respectively. The CDR3 contains 15 residues, cysteine and phenylalanine counted. The sequence is cut down to CDR3 DNA, 45 bases in frame from base 1.